This T cell receptor beta chain was identified during a study of T-cell reconstitution after alpha-beta-depleted transplantation in children. Deletions cut 4 bases from V and 5 bases from J, with 15 bases between. The CDR3 sequence is 14 residues long. Germline CDR1 and CDR2: SGHRS and YFSETQ. Preparation of the TCRbeta library was carried out with unique molecular identifiers. One entry per CDR3 protein, called by TCRdb with MiXCR from the PCR reads. Of about 280,000 distinct CDR3 sequences detected, approximately 10% appear once; the ten largest clones hold about a quarter. Study observations and caveats: From surviving recipient T cells and thymic progenitors came the high day-60 TCRbeta diversity observed in some patients. Several hundred expanded graft clones reportedly supplied alpha-beta T cells about two months after transplant. By one year post-transplant, T-cell counts and diversity largely arose from T cells that were newly produced.

This clonotype occurred many times. Its antigen is undetermined. The chain carries TRBV5-1 and TRBJ2-5; the D gene is possibly TRBD1 (6 bases). The sample in question was peripheral blood, obtained 180 days after TCRalphabeta/CD19-depleted stem cell transplant. The clonotype was recovered from a male patient under 10 years old who had a stem cell transplant for chronic granulomatous disease, so the T cells may come from the graft donor. The CDR3 reads CASSLQGLRETQYF. CDR3 DNA sequence: TGCGCCAGCAGCCTGCAGGGGTTGAGGGAGACCCAGTACTTC.